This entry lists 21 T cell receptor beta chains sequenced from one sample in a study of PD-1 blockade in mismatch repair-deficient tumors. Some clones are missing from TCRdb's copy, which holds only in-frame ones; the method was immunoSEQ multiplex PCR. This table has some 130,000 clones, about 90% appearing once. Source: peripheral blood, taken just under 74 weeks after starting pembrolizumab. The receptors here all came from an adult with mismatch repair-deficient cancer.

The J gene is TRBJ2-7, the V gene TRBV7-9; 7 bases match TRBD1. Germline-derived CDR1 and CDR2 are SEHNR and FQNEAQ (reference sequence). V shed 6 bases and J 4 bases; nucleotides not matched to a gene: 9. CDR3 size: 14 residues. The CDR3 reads CASSSTQGDYEQYF. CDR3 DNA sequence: TGTGCCAGCAGTTCCACTCAGGGGGATTACGAGCAGTACTTC.

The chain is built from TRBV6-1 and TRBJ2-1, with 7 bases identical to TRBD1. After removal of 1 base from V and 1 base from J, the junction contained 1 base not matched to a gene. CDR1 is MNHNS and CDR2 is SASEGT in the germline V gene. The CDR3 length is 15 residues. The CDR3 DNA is TGTGCCAGCAGTGAAGGACAGGGATCCTACAATGAGCAGTTCTTC. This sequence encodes CASSEGQGSYNEQFF.

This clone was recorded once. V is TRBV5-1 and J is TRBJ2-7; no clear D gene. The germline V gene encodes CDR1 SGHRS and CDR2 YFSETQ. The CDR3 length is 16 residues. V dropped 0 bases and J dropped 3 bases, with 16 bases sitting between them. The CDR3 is CASSLVGPKLGYEQYF. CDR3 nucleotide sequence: TGCGCCAGCAGCTTGGTGGGCCCTAAACTCGGCTACGAGCAGTACTTC.

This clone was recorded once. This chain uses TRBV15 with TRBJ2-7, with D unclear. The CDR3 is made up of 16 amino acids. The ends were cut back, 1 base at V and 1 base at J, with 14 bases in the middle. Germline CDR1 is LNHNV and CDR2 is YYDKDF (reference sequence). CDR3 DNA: TGTGCCACCAGCAGAGTCCGGTCCGCAGCTTCCTACGAGCAGTACTTC. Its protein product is CATSRVRSAASYEQYF.

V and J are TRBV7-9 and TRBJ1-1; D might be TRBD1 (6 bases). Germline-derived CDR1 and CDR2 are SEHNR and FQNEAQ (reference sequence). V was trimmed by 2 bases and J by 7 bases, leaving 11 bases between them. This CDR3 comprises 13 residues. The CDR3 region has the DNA TGTGCCAGCAGCTTACAGGGGAGGAGTGAAGCTTTCTTT. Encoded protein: CASSLQGRSEAFF.

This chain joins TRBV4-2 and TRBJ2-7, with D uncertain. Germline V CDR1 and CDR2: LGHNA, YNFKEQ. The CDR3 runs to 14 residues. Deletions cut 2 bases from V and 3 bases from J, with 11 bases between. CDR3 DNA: TGTGCCAGCAGCCAAAAGAGCGTGGGCTACGAGCAGTACTTC. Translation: CASSQKSVGYEQYF.

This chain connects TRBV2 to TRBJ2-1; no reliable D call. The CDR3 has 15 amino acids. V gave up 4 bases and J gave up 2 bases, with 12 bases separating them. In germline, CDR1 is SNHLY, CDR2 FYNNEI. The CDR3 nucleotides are TGTGCCAGCAGTGCCGACGGTAGGGCCTACAATGAGCAGTTCTTC. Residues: CASSADGRAYNEQFF.

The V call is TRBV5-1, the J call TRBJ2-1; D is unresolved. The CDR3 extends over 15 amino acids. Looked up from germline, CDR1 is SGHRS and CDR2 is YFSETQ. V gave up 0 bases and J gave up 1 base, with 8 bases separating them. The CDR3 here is CASSLGQASYNEQFF. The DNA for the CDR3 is TGCGCCAGCAGCTTGGGGCAGGCTTCCTACAATGAGCAGTTCTTC.

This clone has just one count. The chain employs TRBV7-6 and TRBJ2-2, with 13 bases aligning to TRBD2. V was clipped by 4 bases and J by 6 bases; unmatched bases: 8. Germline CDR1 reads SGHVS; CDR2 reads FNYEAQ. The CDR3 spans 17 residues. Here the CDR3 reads CASSSTSGRPPAGELFF. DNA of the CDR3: TGTGCCAGCAGCTCGACTAGCGGGAGGCCTCCGGCCGGGGAGCTGTTTTTT.

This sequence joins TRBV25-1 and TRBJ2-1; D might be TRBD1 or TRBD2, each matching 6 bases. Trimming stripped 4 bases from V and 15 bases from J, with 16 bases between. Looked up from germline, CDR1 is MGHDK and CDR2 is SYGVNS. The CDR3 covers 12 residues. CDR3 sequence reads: CASSGAWGAPFF. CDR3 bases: TGTGCCAGCAGTGGGGCCTGGGGGGCGCCGTTCTTC. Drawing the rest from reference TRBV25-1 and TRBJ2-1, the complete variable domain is EADIYQTPRYLVIGTGKKITLECSQTMGHDKMYWYQQDPGMELHLIHYSYGVNSTEKGDLSSESTVSRIRTEHFPLTLESARPSHTSQYLCASSGAWGAPFFGPGTRLTVL.

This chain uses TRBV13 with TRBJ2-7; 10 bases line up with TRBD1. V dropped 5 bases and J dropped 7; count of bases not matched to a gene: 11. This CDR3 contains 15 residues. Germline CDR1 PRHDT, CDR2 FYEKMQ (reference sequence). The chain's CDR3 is CASSQAGTGEGEQYF. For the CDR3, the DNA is TGTGCCAGCAGCCAGGCCGGGACAGGGGAGGGTGAGCAGTACTTC. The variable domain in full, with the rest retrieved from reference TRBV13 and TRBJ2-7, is AAGVIQSPRHLIKEKRETATLKCYPIPRHDTVYWYQQGPGQDPQFLISFYEKMQSDKGSIPDRFSAQQFSDYHSELNMSSLELGDSALYFCASSQAGTGEGEQYFGPGTRLTVT.

Here the CDR3 reads CASSQAIGGVDIQYF. CDR3 nucleotide sequence: TGCGCCAGCAGCCAGGCCATTGGGGGTGTAGACATTCAGTACTTC. The V gene is TRBV4-1, the J gene TRBJ2-4, with D perhaps given as TRBD1 or TRBD2 (5 bases each). The CDR3 totals 15 residues. V lost 3 bases, J lost 8 bases, and 17 bases lay in between. Germline CDR1 MGHRA, CDR2 YSYEKL.

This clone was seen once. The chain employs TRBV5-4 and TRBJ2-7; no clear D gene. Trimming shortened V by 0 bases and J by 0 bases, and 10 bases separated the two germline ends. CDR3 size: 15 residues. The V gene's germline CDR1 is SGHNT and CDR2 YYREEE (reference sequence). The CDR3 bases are TGTGCCAGCAGCTTGGGTGGTTATGGCTCCTACGAGCAGTACTTC. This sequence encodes CASSLGGYGSYEQYF. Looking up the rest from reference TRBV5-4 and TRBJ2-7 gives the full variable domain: ETGVTQSPTHLIKTRGQQVTLRCSSQSGHNTVSWYQQALGQGPQFIFQYYREEENGRGNFPPRFSGLQFPNYSSELNVNALELDDSALYLCASSLGGYGSYEQYFGPGTRLTVT.

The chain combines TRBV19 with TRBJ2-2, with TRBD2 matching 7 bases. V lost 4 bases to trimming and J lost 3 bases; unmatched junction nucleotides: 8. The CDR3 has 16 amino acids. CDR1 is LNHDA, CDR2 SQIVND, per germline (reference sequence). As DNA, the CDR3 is TGTGCCAGTAGTAAGAGACGGGAGGCGGACACCGGGGAGCTGTTTTTT. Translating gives CASSKRREADTGELFF.

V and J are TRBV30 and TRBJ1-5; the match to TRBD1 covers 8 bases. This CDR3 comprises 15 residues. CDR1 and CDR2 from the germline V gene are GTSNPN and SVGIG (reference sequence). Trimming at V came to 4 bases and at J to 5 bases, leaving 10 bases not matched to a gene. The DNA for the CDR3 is TGTGCCTGGACTGAGGGGACAGGACGGCATCAGCCCCAGCATTTT. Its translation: CAWTEGTGRHQPQHF.

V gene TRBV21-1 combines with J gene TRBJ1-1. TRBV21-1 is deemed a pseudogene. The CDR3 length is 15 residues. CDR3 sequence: CASSKEGGLNTEAFF. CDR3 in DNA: TGTGCCAGCAGCAAAGAGGGGGGGCTGAACACTGAAGCTTTCTTT.

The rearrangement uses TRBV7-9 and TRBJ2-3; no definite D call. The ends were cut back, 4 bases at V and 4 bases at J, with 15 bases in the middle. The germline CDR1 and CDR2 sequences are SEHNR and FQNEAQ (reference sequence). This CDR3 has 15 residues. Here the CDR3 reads CASSSYYASPDTQYF. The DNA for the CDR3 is TGTGCCAGCAGCTCCTACTATGCGTCCCCAGATACGCAGTATTTT. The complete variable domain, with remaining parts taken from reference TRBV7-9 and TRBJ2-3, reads DTGVSQNPRHKITKRGQNVTFRCDPISEHNRLYWYRQTLGQGPEFLTYFQNEAQLEKSRLLSDRFSAERPKGSFSTLEIQRTEQGDSAMYLCASSSYYASPDTQYFGPGTRLTVL.

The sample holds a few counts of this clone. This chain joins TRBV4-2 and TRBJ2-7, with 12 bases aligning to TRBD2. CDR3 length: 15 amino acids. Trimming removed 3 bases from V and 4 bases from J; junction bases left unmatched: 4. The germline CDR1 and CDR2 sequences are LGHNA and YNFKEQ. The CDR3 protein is CASSQSLAGGYEQYF. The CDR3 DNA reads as TGTGCCAGCAGCCAGAGTCTAGCGGGAGGGTACGAGCAGTACTTC.

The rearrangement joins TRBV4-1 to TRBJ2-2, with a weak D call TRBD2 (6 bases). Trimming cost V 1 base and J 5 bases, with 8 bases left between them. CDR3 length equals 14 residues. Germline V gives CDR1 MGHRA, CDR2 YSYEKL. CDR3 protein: CASSQGAGTGELFF. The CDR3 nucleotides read TGCGCCAGCAGCCAAGGGGCGGGGACCGGGGAGCTGTTTTTT.

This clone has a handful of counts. The CDR3 DNA is TGTGCCAGTCTTTTACGGTTGAACACTGAAGCTTTCTTT. Protein: CASLLRLNTEAFF. V is TRBV6-1 and J is TRBJ1-1; D uncertain. The ends were cut back, 9 bases at V and 0 bases at J, with 11 bases in the middle. This CDR3 is 13 amino acids long. CDR1 MNHNS and CDR2 SASEGT come from the germline V gene.

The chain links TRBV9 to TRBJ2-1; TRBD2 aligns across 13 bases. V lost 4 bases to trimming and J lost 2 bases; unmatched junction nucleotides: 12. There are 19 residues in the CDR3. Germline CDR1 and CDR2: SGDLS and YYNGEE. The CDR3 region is CASSSGLAGVLSPYNEQFF. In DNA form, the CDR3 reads TGTGCCAGCAGCTCCGGACTAGCGGGAGTTCTGTCCCCCTACAATGAGCAGTTCTTC.